This entry lists 10 T cell receptor beta chains sequenced from one sample in a study of shared clonotypes between healthy human individuals. Only in-frame clones appear in the TCRdb table, and some are missing; sequencing was by immunoSEQ multiplex PCR. Of more than 1 million clones in the sample, more than 75% were seen once. Sequencing was performed on memory CD4+ T cells from PBMCs. The subset is: CD45RA-negative fraction. Receptors were obtained from a man aged 18 to 29 in good health. Some clones in this sample may be carry-over from other donors' samples.

The V and J genes are TRBV7-3 and TRBJ1-2; D remains ambiguous. In germline, CDR1 is SGHTA, CDR2 FQGTGA. This CDR3 spans 14 amino acids. V gave up 1 base and J gave up 2 bases, with 8 bases separating them. CDR3 amino acids: CASSLSHGNYGYTF. The CDR3, as DNA: TGTGCCAGCAGCTTAAGCCACGGGAACTATGGCTACACCTTC.

This chain uses TRBV5-1 with TRBJ2-1; 8 nucleotides agree with TRBD2. The V segment lost 7 bases and the J segment 7 bases; nucleotides outside the gene matches: 7. CDR3 length: 13 residues. Germline CDR1 is SGHRS and CDR2 is YFSETQ. This CDR3 is CASGLARGNEQFF. CDR3 in DNA: TGCGCCAGCGGACTAGCAAGAGGGAATGAGCAGTTCTTC.

The rearrangement links TRBV19 to TRBJ2-1, with D perhaps being TRBD1 or TRBD2 (5 bases each). Trimming pared 5 bases from V and 7 bases from J, leaving 15 bases between. The CDR3 consists of 14 residues. Germline V gives CDR1 LNHDA, CDR2 SQIVND (reference sequence). The DNA of the CDR3 is TGTGCCAGTAGTCCCCGGGACCCCAGGAATGAGCAGTTCTTC. Protein product: CASSPRDPRNEQFF.

The chain has TRBV14 and TRBJ2-3; a possible D gene is TRBD1 (5 bases). The germline CDR1 and CDR2 sequences are SGHDN and FVKESK. Trimming took off 1 base at V and 3 bases at J, with 11 bases between the two ends. The CDR3 has 15 residues. The CDR3 DNA reads TGTGCCAGCAGCCAAGTGGCAGGGAAGACAGATACGCAGTATTTT. It encodes CASSQVAGKTDTQYF.

The chain is built from TRBV6-1 and TRBJ2-7, with 9 bases identical to TRBD1. J gave up 2 bases and V 8 bases, and 7 bases lay outside the gene matches. From germline, CDR1 is MNHNS and CDR2 SASEGT. This CDR3 is built from 14 residues. CDR3 sequence (DNA): TGTGCCAGCCGGCCGGGACAGGGTGCCTACGAGCAGTACTTC. Its protein is CASRPGQGAYEQYF.

The J gene is TRBJ2-5, the V gene TRBV6-5, with D uncertain. The V end was cut by 5 bases, the J end by 4 bases, with 14 bases between. CDR3 length equals 14 residues. The germline CDR1 and CDR2 sequences are MNHEY and SVGAGI. The CDR3 is CASSLSVGGETQYF. Here the CDR3 DNA reads TGTGCCAGCAGTCTGTCCGTTGGCGGAGAGACCCAGTACTTC.

The V call is TRBV6-6, the J call TRBJ1-3; D is unclear. V was pared by 7 bases and J by 0 bases, with 4 bases between. This CDR3 contains 12 residues. CDR1 and CDR2 from the germline V gene are MNHNY and SVGAGI (reference sequence). CDR3 residues: CASISSGNTIYF. The CDR3, as DNA: TGTGCCAGCATTAGCTCTGGAAACACCATATATTTT.

This chain uses TRBV28 with TRBJ1-3; 9 bases map to TRBD1. Germline V gene sequence: CDR1 MDHEN, CDR2 SYDVKM. The CDR3 has 15 residues. Germline trimming cut 11 bases from V and 0 bases from J; bases unmatched to any gene: 8. The CDR3 nucleotides are TGTGCCGGGATGACAGGGGGACCCTCTGGAAACACCATATATTTT. It codes for CAGMTGGPSGNTIYF.

Details on this clone: A much larger clone lies one base from this, so it may be a read error. This chain connects TRBV6-6 to TRBJ1-5, with 7 nucleotides matching TRBD1. V was pared by 5 bases and J by 5 bases, with 3 bases of the junction left unmatched. Looked up from germline, CDR1 is MNHNY and CDR2 is SVGAGI (reference sequence). The CDR3 has 13 amino acids. The CDR3 DNA reads TGTGCCAGCAGTGACAGGGACGATCAGCCCCAGCATTTT. The encoded protein is CASSDRDDQPQHF.

This clone was picked up one time. The chain employs TRBV6-6 and TRBJ2-3; D gene unclear. The length of the CDR3 is 14 residues. The V gene lost 1 base and the J gene lost 1 base, with 6 bases spanning the gap. CDR1 and CDR2 from the germline V gene are MNHNY and SVGAGI (reference sequence). The CDR3 sequence is CASSYFPGTDTQYF. The CDR3 nucleotides are TGTGCCAGCAGTTACTTCCCCGGCACAGATACGCAGTATTTT.